The 5 T cell receptor beta chains reported below all come from one sample, sequenced in a study of blood T cell repertoires in COVID-19. Produced via immunoSEQ multiplex PCR; TCRdb's table is partial and in-frame only. The sample yields 250,000 to 350,000 clones, around nine tenths seen once. What was sequenced was PBMCs or T cells enriched from blood (not recorded which). The origin of the receptors is a woman in her 40s who had recovered from COVID-19.

This clone was found once. V gene TRBV6-6 combines with J gene TRBJ1-3; possible D gene TRBD1, 5 bases. The V and J ends lost 6 bases and 1 base respectively, with 10 bases between them. Germline-derived CDR1 and CDR2 are MNHNY and SVGAGI (reference sequence). The CDR3 runs 14 residues. CDR3 in DNA: TGTGCCAGCAGCTCCTCAGGGTCTGGAAACACCATATATTTT. Its protein product is CASSSSGSGNTIYF.

The chain combines TRBV24-1 with TRBJ2-1, with 7 positions matching TRBD1. The germline gives CDR1 KGHDR, CDR2 SFDVKD. This CDR3 comprises 13 residues. With 8 bases clipped from V and 4 bases from J, the junction kept 4 bases outside the gene matches. CDR3 sequence reads: CATIDRAYNEQFF. The CDR3 DNA sequence: TGTGCCACCATAGACAGGGCTTACAATGAGCAGTTCTTC.

This chain connects TRBV27 to TRBJ1-1; no clear D gene. V lost 2 bases and J 1 base, leaving 5 bases between the germline ends. Germline values: CDR1 MNHEY, CDR2 SMNVEV (reference sequence). The CDR3 is made up of 13 amino acids. The CDR3 reads CASSLIGNTEAFF. The CDR3 nucleotides read TGTGCCAGCAGTTTAATCGGGAACACTGAAGCTTTCTTT.

The chain carries TRBV9 and TRBJ1-4; D is possibly TRBD1 (5 bases). In germline, CDR1 is SGDLS, CDR2 YYNGEE. V lost 0 bases and J lost 0, with 12 bases in between. The CDR3 has 17 amino acids. CDR3 residues: CASSVDPGVATNEKLFF. As DNA, the CDR3 is TGTGCCAGCAGCGTAGATCCGGGGGTTGCAACTAATGAAAAACTGTTTTTT.

The chain employs TRBV7-3 and TRBJ2-1, with D possibly TRBD1 on 5 matching bases. V shed 5 bases and J shed 6 bases, with 14 bases lying between them. This CDR3 spans 14 amino acids. From germline, CDR1 is SGHTA and CDR2 FQGTGA. CDR3: CASSPQGRVNEQFF. The CDR3 DNA follows: TGTGCCAGCAGCCCCCAGGGCAGGGTCAATGAGCAGTTCTTC.